This passage covers 21 T cell receptor beta chains from one sample sequenced in a study of blood T cell repertoires in COVID-19. Repertoires were generated with immunoSEQ multiplex PCR, while TCRdb's copy carries only in-frame clones and drops some. The repertoire holds approximately 250,000 clones, with roughly 86% as singletons. Sequencing was carried out using PBMCs or T cells enriched from blood (not recorded which). The receptor source for this set is a woman aged 25 to 39 who had recovered from COVID-19.

CDR3 sequence (DNA): TGTGCCAGCAGCCTCACAGGACAGGGGTACTATGGCTACACCTTC. Its translation: CASSLTGQGYYGYTF. The V call is TRBV7-2, the J call TRBJ1-2; 9 nucleotides agree with TRBD1. V lost 5 bases to trimming and J lost 3 bases; unmatched junction nucleotides: 7. This CDR3 region has 15 residues. Germline-derived CDR1 and CDR2 are SGHTA and FQGNSA.

The gene calls are TRBV27 and TRBJ2-7; 7 bases align to TRBD1. V shed 3 bases and J 4 bases; nucleotides not matched to a gene: 21. This CDR3 is built from 19 residues. From germline, CDR1 is MNHEY and CDR2 SMNVEV (reference sequence). This CDR3 is CASSFGTDRRVTGRYEQYF. DNA for the CDR3: TGTGCCAGCAGTTTCGGTACTGACCGACGTGTGACAGGGCGGTACGAGCAGTACTTC.

The genes are TRBV9 and TRBJ2-6, with 7 bases fitting TRBD2. This CDR3 has 16 amino acids. Germline CDR1 reads SGDLS; CDR2 reads YYNGEE. The V gene end was trimmed by 0 bases and the J gene end by 2 bases; junction bases not matched to a gene: 2. CDR3 DNA: TGTGCCAGCAGCGTAGTAGGGAGGGCTGGGGCCAACGTCCTGACTTTC. This codes for CASSVVGRAGANVLTF.

The table lists this clone with many counts. This chain joins TRBV5-1 and TRBJ1-2, with D possibly TRBD1 on 5 matching bases. Germline values: CDR1 SGHRS, CDR2 YFSETQ. CDR3 length equals 14 residues. The V gene lost 4 bases and the J gene lost 4 bases, with 14 bases spanning the gap. CDR3 nucleotides: TGCGCCAGCAGCCCCACGACAGAACTCTATGGCTACACCTTC. It encodes CASSPTTELYGYTF. Filled out from reference TRBV5-1 and TRBJ1-2, the complete variable domain reads KAGVTQTPRYLIKTRGQQVTLSCSPISGHRSVSWYQQTPGQGLQFLFEYFSETQRNKGNFPGRFSGRQFSNSRSEMNVSTLELGDSALYLCASSPTTELYGYTFGSGTRLTVV.

V usage is TRBV7-9 and J usage is TRBJ2-3; TRBD1 agrees at 9 bases. Germline V lookup: CDR1 SEHNR, CDR2 FQNEAQ (reference sequence). The CDR3 totals 15 residues. V trimming: 5 bases; J trimming: 5 bases; junction bases outside the gene matches: 8. CDR3 in DNA: TGTGCCAGCAGCCGGGACAGGGTTGGTGGAGATACGCAGTATTTT. Its protein is CASSRDRVGGDTQYF.

The chain has TRBV12-3 or TRBV12-4 and TRBJ1-4; unclear D gene. V lost 3 bases, J lost 6 bases, and 2 bases lay in between. This CDR3 comprises 11 residues. CDR3 bases: TGTGCCAGCAGTTTCGATGAAAAACTGTTTTTT. It translates to CASSFDEKLFF.

The chain links TRBV19 to TRBJ1-5, with D tentatively TRBD1 (5 bases). V lost 6 bases and J lost 11, with 23 bases in between. This CDR3 has 15 residues. Germline V lookup: CDR1 LNHDA, CDR2 SQIVND (reference sequence). The CDR3, as DNA: TGTGCCAGTAGCTGGGGGTTGGGAGGATCCCAGGCCCAGCATTTT. It is translated as CASSWGLGGSQAQHF.

The rearrangement joins TRBV19 to TRBJ2-2, with TRBD2 as a possible D gene (5 bases). Per the germline V gene, CDR1 is LNHDA and CDR2 is SQIVND (reference sequence). This CDR3 has 16 amino acids. V shed 6 bases and J shed 2 bases, with 16 bases lying between them. As DNA, the CDR3 is TGTGCCAGTAGCCGCCTTCTTAGCGTAAACACCGGGGAGCTGTTTTTT. Translating gives CASSRLLSVNTGELFF.

The CDR3 here is CASSIWGTGDQLATNEKLFF. CDR3 coding DNA: TGTGCCAGTAGTATATGGGGGACAGGAGACCAACTTGCAACTAATGAAAAACTGTTTTTT. V usage is TRBV19 and J usage is TRBJ1-4, with 8 bases identical to TRBD1. Per germline, CDR1 LNHDA and CDR2 SQIVND (reference sequence). With 2 bases clipped from V and 0 bases from J, the junction kept 14 bases outside the gene matches. There are 20 residues in the CDR3.

The rearrangement links TRBV5-1 to TRBJ1-5; D unresolved. V was clipped by 0 bases and J by 5 bases, with 12 bases between them. Germline CDR1 and CDR2: SGHRS and YFSETQ. CDR3 length equals 15 residues. The CDR3 nucleotides are TGCGCCAGCAGCTTGGATGGTACAGTGTATCAGCCCCAGCATTTT. Translation gives CASSLDGTVYQPQHF.

The genes are TRBV24-1 and TRBJ1-2, with a weak D call TRBD1 (6 bases). Trimming left V 0 bases short and J 5 bases short, with 9 bases between. Germline V lookup: CDR1 KGHDR, CDR2 SFDVKD. The CDR3 contains 14 residues. For the CDR3, the DNA is TGTGCCACCAGTGATTTGGGAAGGGGGTATGGCTACACCTTC. This sequence encodes CATSDLGRGYGYTF.

The V and J genes are TRBV28 and TRBJ1-1, with D possibly matching TRBD1 (5 bases). The CDR3 has 15 residues. V lost 0 bases and J lost 1, with 9 bases in between. The germline CDR1 and CDR2 sequences are MDHEN and SYDVKM. CDR3 in DNA: TGTGCCAGCAGTTTATGGCCGACAGCGAACACTGAAGCTTTCTTT. Protein product: CASSLWPTANTEAFF. Using reference TRBV28 and TRBJ1-1 for the parts outside the CDR3, the full variable domain is DVKVTQSSRYLVKRTGEKVFLECVQDMDHENMFWYRQDPGLGLRLIYFSYDVKMKEKGDIPEGYSVSREKKERFSLILESASTNQTSMYLCASSLWPTANTEAFFGQGTRLTVV.

This clone was counted at least ten times. This chain joins TRBV5-4 and TRBJ1-1; no clear D. With 0 bases removed from V and 2 bases from J, the gap between germline ends came to 8 bases. The CDR3 contains 14 residues. In germline, CDR1 is SGHNT, CDR2 YYREEE (reference sequence). The CDR3 DNA sequence: TGTGCCAGCAGCTTGGCTTACAGAAACACTGAAGCTTTCTTT. Translated: CASSLAYRNTEAFF. Full variable domain (outside the CDR3, taken from reference TRBV5-4 and TRBJ1-1): ETGVTQSPTHLIKTRGQQVTLRCSSQSGHNTVSWYQQALGQGPQFIFQYYREEENGRGNFPPRFSGLQFPNYSSELNVNALELDDSALYLCASSLAYRNTEAFFGQGTRLTVV.

The J gene is TRBJ2-7, the V gene TRBV7-9; tentative D call: TRBD2 (5 bases). Trimming took off 2 bases at V and 7 bases at J, with 12 bases between the two ends. Germline CDR1 is SEHNR and CDR2 is FQNEAQ (reference sequence). The CDR3 extends over 13 amino acids. In nucleotides, the CDR3 is TGTGCCAGCAGCTTACGGCCGGGGTGGGAGCAGTACTTC. Its protein is CASSLRPGWEQYF.

The rearrangement links TRBV9 to TRBJ2-5; 13 bases are a match to TRBD2. Germline V gene data show CDR1 as SGDLS and CDR2 as YYNGEE. The CDR3 consists of 19 residues. Trimming removed 4 bases from V and 0 bases from J; junction bases left unmatched: 12. The CDR3 region has the DNA TGTGCCAGCAGCTCCAACCCCGGGACTAGCGGGGAGTACCAAGAGACCCAGTACTTC. Its protein product is CASSSNPGTSGEYQETQYF.

The V gene is TRBV5-6, the J gene TRBJ1-1; TRBD1 agrees at 11 bases. Germline values: CDR1 SGHDT, CDR2 YYEEEE. J was trimmed by 5 bases and V by 0 bases; bases with no gene match: 3. The CDR3 contains 15 residues. In DNA, the CDR3 is TGTGCCAGCAGCTTGGTGGGACAGGGGGGTACTGAAGCTTTCTTT. This gives the protein CASSLVGQGGTEAFF.

The V gene is TRBV7-6, the J gene TRBJ2-2, with 10 bases matching TRBD2. The V and J ends lost 10 bases and 5 bases, in that order; junction bases with no gene match: 10. CDR3 length: 15 amino acids. From germline, CDR1 is SGHVS and CDR2 FNYEAQ. CDR3 sequence (DNA): TGTGCCACCCAGAAGGGACTAGCGAGAACCGGGGAGCTGTTTTTT. Translated: CATQKGLARTGELFF.

Here the CDR3 DNA reads TGTGCCAGCAGTCAAACGGTTCAGCCCCAGCATTTT. Amino acids: CASSQTVQPQHF. V gene TRBV12-3 or TRBV12-4 combines with J gene TRBJ1-5; D remains unclear. This CDR3 has 12 amino acids. The V and J ends lost 5 bases and 6 bases respectively, with 8 bases between them.

V usage is TRBV28 and J usage is TRBJ2-3, with 8 positions matching TRBD1. V gave up 5 bases and J gave up 3 bases; unmatched junction bases: 22. CDR1 and CDR2 from the germline V gene are MDHEN and SYDVKM. CDR3 length: 20 amino acids. In DNA, the CDR3 is TGTGCCAGCAGTGGGACCCCCGGGACAGGCTTTCTCCCGGGGACAGATACGCAGTATTTT. Its translation is CASSGTPGTGFLPGTDTQYF.

This chain joins TRBV7-8 and TRBJ1-2, with D tentatively TRBD1 (6 bases). The CDR3 runs 13 residues. CDR1 and CDR2 from the germline V gene are SGHVS and FQNEAQ. The V end was cut by 5 bases, the J end by 13 bases, with 20 bases between. CDR3 protein: CASSLKDSLDCTF. CDR3 DNA: TGTGCCAGCAGCCTAAAGGACAGCCTGGACTGCACCTTC. The full variable domain, rest sourced from reference TRBV7-8 and TRBJ1-2, is GAGVSQSPRYKVAKRGQDVALRCDPISGHVSLFWYQQALGQGPEFLTYFQNEAQLDKSGLPSDRFFAERPEGSVSTLKIQRTQQEDSAVYLCASSLKDSLDCTFGSGTRLTVV.

V usage is TRBV9 and J usage is TRBJ1-6; TRBD1 matches 8 bases. This CDR3 is 15 amino acids long. V shed 3 bases, J shed 8 bases, and the junction held 7 bases outside the gene matches. Per germline, CDR1 SGDLS and CDR2 YYNGEE. In DNA form, the CDR3 reads TGTGCCAGCAGCGCCCGGGACAGGTATGATTCACCCCTCCACTTT. Translated, it gives CASSARDRYDSPLHF.